One sample yielded the 5 T cell receptor beta chains listed below, sequenced in a study of glioma-infiltrating T cells. Using RNA template, CDR3s of TCR alpha and beta were amplified with iRepertoire arm-PCR. TCRdb re-derived calls from the multiplex PCR reads in MiXCR, one entry per CDR3 protein. The sample comprises more than 95,000 distinct CDR3 sequences, roughly 20% of which are singletons, and around 15% rests with the top ten. Sequenced material: glioma tissue, nonneoplastic brain tissue, or PBMCs (not recorded which). These receptors all come from a human donor with low-grade glioma or glioblastoma, undergoing nonglioma brain surgery, or in good health (not recorded which).

The rearrangement links TRBV4-1 to TRBJ2-1, with 10 bases fitting TRBD2. The CDR3 extends over 16 amino acids. J lost 5 bases, V lost 1 base, and 5 bases had no gene match. Germline V CDR1 and CDR2: MGHRA, YSYEKL. CDR3: CASSQAGLASNNEQFF. CDR3 DNA: TGCGCCAGCAGCCAAGCGGGACTAGCGTCGAACAATGAGCAGTTCTTC.

Regarding this clonotype: Germline is not matched at one junction end, which may reflect a read error. V usage is TRBV20-1 and J usage is TRBJ2-6, with D perhaps TRBD2 (6 bases). Germline loops: CDR1 DFQATT, CDR2 SNEGSKA (reference sequence). The CDR3 totals 16 residues. The CDR3 reads CSANGRFSSVANVLTF. For the CDR3, the DNA is TGCAGTGCTAACGGGAGATTTAGCTCTGTGGCCAACGTCCTGACTTTC.

At least ten counts were recorded for this clonotype. The chain carries TRBV6-2 or TRBV6-3 and TRBJ2-3, with 8 bases that match TRBD2. The V and J ends lost 0 bases and 4 bases, in that order; junction bases with no gene match: 0. The CDR3 covers 14 residues. Germline values: CDR1 MNHEY, CDR2 SVGEGT. CDR3 DNA: TGTGCCAGCAGTTACTCGCGGGAGGCAGATACGCAGTATTTT. It specifies CASSYSREADTQYF.

This clonotype has a handful of counts. This chain connects TRBV29-1 to TRBJ2-1; D remains ambiguous. V gave up 4 bases and J gave up 5 bases, with 3 bases separating them. This CDR3 spans 10 amino acids. Germline V lookup: CDR1 SQVTM, CDR2 ANQGSEA. CDR3 region: CSVADNEQFF. DNA of the CDR3: TGCAGCGTTGCAGACAATGAGCAGTTCTTC.

The DNA for the CDR3 is TGCAGCGGCGACAGGGGTCAGGAGGGAGATACGCAGTATTTT. It codes for CSGDRGQEGDTQYF. This chain connects TRBV29-1 to TRBJ2-3, with 8 bases aligning to TRBD1. The J segment lost 5 bases and the V segment lost 7 bases, leaving 11 bases of the junction unmatched. This CDR3 is built from 14 residues. Germline CDR1 reads SQVTM; CDR2 reads ANQGSEA.